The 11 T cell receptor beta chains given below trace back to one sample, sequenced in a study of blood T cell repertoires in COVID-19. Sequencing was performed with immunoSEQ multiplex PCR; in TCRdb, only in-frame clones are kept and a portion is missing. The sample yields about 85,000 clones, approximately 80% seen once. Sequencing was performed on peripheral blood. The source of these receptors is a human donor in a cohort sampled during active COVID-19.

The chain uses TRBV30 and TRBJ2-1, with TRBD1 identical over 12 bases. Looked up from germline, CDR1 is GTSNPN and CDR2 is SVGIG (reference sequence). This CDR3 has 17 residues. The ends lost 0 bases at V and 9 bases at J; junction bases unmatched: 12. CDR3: CAWSVPGTGGVGSEQFF. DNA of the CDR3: TGTGCCTGGAGTGTACCGGGGACAGGGGGCGTTGGGAGTGAGCAGTTCTTC.

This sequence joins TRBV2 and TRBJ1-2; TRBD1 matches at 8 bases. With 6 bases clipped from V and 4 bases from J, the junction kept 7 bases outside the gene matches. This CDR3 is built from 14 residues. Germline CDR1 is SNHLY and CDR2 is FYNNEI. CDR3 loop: CASSAGQGPYGYTF. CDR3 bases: TGTGCCAGCAGCGCAGGACAGGGACCCTATGGCTACACCTTC.

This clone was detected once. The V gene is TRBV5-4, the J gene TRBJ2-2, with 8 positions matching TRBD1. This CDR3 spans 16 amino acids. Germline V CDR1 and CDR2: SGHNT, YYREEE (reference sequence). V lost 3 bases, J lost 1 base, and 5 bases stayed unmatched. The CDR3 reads CASSSPGTGNTGELFF. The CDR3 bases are TGTGCCAGCAGCTCACCCGGGACAGGGAACACCGGGGAGCTGTTTTTT.

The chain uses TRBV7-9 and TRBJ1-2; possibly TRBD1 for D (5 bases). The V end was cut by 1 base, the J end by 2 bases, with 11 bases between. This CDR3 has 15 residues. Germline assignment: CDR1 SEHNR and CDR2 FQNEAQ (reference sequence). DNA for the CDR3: TGTGCCAGCAGCTTAGGCCAGGGAATAAACTATGGCTACACCTTC. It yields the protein CASSLGQGINYGYTF.

CDR3 loop: CASSRDSTYEQYF. The CDR3 DNA reads as TGCGCCAGCAGCCGGGACAGTACCTACGAGCAGTACTTC. The chain carries TRBV10-1 and TRBJ2-7, with 7 bases lining up with TRBD1. Unmatched junction bases numbered 4, after V lost 6 bases and J lost 2 bases. The CDR3 is 13 amino acids. Germline values: CDR1 WNHNN, CDR2 SYGVQD (reference sequence).

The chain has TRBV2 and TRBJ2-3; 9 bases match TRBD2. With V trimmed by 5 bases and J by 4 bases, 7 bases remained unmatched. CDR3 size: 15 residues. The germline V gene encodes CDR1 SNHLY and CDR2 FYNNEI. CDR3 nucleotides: TGTGCCAGCAGTATTCTAGCGGGGTCCGCAGATACGCAGTATTTT. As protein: CASSILAGSADTQYF. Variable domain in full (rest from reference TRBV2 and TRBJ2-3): EPEVTQTPSHQVTQMGQEVILRCVPISNHLYFYWYRQILGQKVEFLVSFYNNEISEKSEIFDDQFSVERPDGSNFTLKIRSTKLEDSAMYFCASSILAGSADTQYFGPGTRLTVL.

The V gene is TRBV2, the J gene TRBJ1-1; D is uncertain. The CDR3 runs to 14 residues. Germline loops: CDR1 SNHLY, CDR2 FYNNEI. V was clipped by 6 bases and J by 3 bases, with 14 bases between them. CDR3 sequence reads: CASRGRVFDTEAFF. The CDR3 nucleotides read TGTGCCAGCAGGGGGAGAGTTTTTGACACTGAAGCTTTCTTT.

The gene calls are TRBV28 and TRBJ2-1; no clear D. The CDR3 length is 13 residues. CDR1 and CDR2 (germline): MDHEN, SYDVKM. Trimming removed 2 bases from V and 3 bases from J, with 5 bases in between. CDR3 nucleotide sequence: TGTGCCAGCAGTTTAGGCAGCTACAATGAGCAGTTCTTC. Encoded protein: CASSLGSYNEQFF.

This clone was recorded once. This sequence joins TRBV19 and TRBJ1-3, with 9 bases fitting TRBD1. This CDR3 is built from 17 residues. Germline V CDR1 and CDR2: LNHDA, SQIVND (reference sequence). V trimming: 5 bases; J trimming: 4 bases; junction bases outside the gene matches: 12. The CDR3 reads CASSPLPGQGTGNTIYF. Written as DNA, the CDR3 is TGTGCCAGTAGTCCATTACCGGGACAGGGAACGGGAAACACCATATATTTT.

Written as DNA, the CDR3 is TGTGCCAGCAGCTTAATCGGGGGACCGAACACTGAAGCTTTCTTT. This codes for CASSLIGGPNTEAFF. V usage is TRBV7-3 and J usage is TRBJ1-1, with D possibly TRBD1 on 5 matching bases. This CDR3 has 15 residues. V gave up 1 base and J gave up 1 base, with 10 bases separating them. Germline V gene data show CDR1 as SGHTA and CDR2 as FQGTGA. Drawing the rest from reference TRBV7-3 and TRBJ1-1, the complete variable domain is GAGVSQTPSNKVTEKGKYVELRCDPISGHTALYWYRQSLGQGPEFLIYFQGTGAADDSGLPNDRFFAVRPEGSVSTLKIQRTERGDSAVYLCASSLIGGPNTEAFFGQGTRLTVV.

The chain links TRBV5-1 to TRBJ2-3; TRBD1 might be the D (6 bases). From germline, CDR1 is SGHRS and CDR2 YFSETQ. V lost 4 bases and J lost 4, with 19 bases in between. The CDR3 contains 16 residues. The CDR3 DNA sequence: TGCGCCAGCAGCCCATTCAGGGGAGCGTCCGCAGATACGCAGTATTTT. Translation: CASSPFRGASADTQYF. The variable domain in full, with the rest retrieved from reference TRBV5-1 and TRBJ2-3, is KAGVTQTPRYLIKTRGQQVTLSCSPISGHRSVSWYQQTPGQGLQFLFEYFSETQRNKGNFPGRFSGRQFSNSRSEMNVSTLELGDSALYLCASSPFRGASADTQYFGPGTRLTVL.